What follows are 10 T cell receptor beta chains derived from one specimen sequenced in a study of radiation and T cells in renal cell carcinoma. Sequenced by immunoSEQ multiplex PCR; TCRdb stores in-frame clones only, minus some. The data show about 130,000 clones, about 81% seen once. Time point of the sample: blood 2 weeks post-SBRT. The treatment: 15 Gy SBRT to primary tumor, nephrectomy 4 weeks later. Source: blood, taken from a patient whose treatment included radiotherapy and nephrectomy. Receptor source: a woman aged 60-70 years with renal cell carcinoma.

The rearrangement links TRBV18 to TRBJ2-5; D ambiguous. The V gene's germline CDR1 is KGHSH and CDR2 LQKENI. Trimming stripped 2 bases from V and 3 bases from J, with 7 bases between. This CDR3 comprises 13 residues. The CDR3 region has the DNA TGTGCCAGCTCACCAAGGAGTGAAGAGACCCAGTACTTC. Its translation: CASSPRSEETQYF.

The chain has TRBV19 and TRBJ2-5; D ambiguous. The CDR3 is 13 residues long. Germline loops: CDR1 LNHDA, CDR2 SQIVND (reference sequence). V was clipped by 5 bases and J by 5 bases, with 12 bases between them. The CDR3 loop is CASSRSLDETQYF. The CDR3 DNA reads TGTGCCAGTAGTCGAAGCCTGGATGAGACCCAGTACTTC.

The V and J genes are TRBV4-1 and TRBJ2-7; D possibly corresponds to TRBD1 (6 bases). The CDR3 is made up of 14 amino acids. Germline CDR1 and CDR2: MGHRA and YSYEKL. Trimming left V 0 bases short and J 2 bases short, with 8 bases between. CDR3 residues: CASSQDRGPYEQYF. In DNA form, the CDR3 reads TGCGCCAGCAGCCAAGACAGGGGACCCTACGAGCAGTACTTC.

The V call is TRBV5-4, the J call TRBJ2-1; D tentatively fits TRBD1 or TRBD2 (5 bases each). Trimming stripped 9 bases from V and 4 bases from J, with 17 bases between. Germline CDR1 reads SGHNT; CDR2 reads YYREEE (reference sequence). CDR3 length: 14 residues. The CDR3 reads CATSGASPYNEQFF. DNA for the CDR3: TGTGCCACCTCCGGGGCCAGTCCATACAATGAGCAGTTCTTC.

CDR3 in amino acids: CASSLAETVSDTQYF. CDR3 coding DNA: TGCGCCAGCAGCTTGGCCGAGACAGTGTCAGATACGCAGTATTTT. The chain couples TRBV5-1 to TRBJ2-3, with a weak D call TRBD1 (5 bases). Germline V CDR1 and CDR2: SGHRS, YFSETQ. CDR3 length: 15 amino acids. Trimming took 0 bases from V and 4 from J, leaving 12 bases between them.

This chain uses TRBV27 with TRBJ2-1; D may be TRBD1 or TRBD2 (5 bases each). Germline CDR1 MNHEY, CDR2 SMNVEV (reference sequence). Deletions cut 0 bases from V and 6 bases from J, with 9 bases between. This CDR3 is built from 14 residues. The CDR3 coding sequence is TGTGCCAGCAGTTTATCAGAGGGGTCCAATGAGCAGTTCTTC. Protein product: CASSLSEGSNEQFF.

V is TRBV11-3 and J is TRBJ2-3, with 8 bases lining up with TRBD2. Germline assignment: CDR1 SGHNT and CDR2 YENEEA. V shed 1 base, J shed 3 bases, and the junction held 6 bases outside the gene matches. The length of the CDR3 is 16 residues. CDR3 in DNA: TGTGCCAGCAGCTTAGGCGGCGGGAGGTTTACAGATACGCAGTATTTT. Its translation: CASSLGGGRFTDTQYF.

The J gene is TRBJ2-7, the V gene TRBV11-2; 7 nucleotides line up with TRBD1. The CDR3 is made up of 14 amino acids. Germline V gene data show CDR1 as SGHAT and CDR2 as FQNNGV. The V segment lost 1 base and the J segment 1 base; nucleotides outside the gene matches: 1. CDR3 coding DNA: TGTGCCAGCAGCTTAGGGACAGGTTCCTACGAGCAGTACTTC. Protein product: CASSLGTGSYEQYF.

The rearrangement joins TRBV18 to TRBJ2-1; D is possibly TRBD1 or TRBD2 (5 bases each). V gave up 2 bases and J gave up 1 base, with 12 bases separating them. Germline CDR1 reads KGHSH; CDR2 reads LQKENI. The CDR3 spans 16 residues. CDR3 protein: CASSPNQGRSYNEQFF. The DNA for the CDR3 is TGTGCCAGCTCACCAAACCAGGGACGGTCCTACAATGAGCAGTTCTTC.

The DNA of the CDR3 is TGCGCCAGCAGCTTGGCCGCTCAGAGTAACACTGAAGCTTTCTTT. This translates into CASSLAAQSNTEAFF. The chain joins TRBV5-1 to TRBJ1-1; no clear D. Trimming took off 0 bases at V and 2 bases at J, with 11 bases between the two ends. CDR3 length: 15 residues. Germline CDR1 SGHRS, CDR2 YFSETQ.